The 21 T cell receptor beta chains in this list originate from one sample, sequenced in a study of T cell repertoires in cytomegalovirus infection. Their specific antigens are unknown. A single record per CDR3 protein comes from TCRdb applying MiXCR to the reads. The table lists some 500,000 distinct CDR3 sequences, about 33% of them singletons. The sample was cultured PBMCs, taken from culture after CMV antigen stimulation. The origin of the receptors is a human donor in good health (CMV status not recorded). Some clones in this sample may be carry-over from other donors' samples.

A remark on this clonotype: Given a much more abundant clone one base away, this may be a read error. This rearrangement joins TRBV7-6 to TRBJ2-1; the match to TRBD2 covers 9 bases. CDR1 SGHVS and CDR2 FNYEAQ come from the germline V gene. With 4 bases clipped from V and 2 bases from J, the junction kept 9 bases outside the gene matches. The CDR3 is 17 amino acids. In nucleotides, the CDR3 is TGTGCCAGCAGCTACACTAGCGGGCGTGGGCCCTACAATGAGCAGTTCTTC. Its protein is CASSYTSGRGPYNEQFF.

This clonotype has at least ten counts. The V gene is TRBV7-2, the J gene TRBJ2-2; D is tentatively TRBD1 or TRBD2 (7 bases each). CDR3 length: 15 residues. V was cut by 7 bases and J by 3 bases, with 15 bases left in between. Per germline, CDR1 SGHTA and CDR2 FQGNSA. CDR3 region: CASTQGGGYTGELFF. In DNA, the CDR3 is TGTGCCAGCACCCAGGGGGGGGGATACACCGGGGAGCTGTTTTTT.

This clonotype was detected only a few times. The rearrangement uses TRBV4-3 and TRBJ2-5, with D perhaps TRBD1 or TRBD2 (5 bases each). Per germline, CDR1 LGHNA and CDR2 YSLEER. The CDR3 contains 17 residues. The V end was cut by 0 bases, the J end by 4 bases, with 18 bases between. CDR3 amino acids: CASSQDWLRGSGETQYF. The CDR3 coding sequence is TGCGCCAGCAGCCAAGATTGGTTGAGGGGATCGGGAGAGACCCAGTACTTC.

The CDR3 loop is CASRGQGGNTEAFF. CDR3 DNA: TGTGCCAGCAGAGGACAGGGCGGGAACACTGAAGCTTTCTTT. The chain couples TRBV12-3 or TRBV12-4 to TRBJ1-1; TRBD1 aligns across 8 bases. The V and J ends lost 6 bases and 1 base, in that order; junction bases with no gene match: 4. The CDR3 sequence is 14 residues long.

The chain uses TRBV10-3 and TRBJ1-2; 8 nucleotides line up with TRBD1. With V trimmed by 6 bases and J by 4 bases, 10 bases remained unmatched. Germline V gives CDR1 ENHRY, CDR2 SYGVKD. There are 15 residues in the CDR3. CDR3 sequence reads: CAIRPTGERAYGYTF. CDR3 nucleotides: TGTGCCATCAGGCCGACAGGGGAAAGGGCCTATGGCTACACCTTC.

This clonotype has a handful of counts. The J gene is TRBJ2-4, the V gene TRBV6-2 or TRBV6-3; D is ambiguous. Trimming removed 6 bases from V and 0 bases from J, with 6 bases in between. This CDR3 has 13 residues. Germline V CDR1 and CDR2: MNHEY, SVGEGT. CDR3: CASRGLAKNIQYF. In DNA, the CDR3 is TGTGCCAGCAGAGGGTTAGCCAAAAACATTCAGTACTTC.

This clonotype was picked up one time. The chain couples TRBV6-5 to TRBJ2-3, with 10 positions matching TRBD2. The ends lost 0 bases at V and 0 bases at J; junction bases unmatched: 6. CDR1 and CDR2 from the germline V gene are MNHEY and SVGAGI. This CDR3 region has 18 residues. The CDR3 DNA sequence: TGTGCCAGCAGTTACTCGACTCTAGCGGGAGTGAGCACAGATACGCAGTATTTT. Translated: CASSYSTLAGVSTDTQYF.

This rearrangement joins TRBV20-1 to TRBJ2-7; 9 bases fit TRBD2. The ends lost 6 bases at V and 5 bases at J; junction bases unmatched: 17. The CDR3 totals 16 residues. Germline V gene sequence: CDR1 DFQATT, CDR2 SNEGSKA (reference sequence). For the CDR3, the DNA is TGCAGTGCCCGTGGGCGGGGGGGTAGCTTTAGAGACGAGCAGTACTTC. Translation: CSARGRGGSFRDEQYF.

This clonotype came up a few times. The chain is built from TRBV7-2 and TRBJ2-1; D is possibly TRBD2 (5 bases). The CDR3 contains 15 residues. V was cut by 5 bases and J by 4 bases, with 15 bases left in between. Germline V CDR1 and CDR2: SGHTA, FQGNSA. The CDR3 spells CASSPQSGAYNEQFF. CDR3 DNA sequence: TGTGCCAGCAGCCCCCAGAGCGGAGCTTACAATGAGCAGTTCTTC.

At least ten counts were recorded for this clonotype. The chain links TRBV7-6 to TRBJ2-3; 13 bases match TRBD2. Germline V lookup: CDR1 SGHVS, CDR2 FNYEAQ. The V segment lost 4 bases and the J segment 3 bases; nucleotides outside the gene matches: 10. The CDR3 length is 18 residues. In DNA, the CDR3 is TGTGCCAGCAGCTCGGGGACTAGCGGGATGCGTCGGACAGATACGCAGTATTTT. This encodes CASSSGTSGMRRTDTQYF.

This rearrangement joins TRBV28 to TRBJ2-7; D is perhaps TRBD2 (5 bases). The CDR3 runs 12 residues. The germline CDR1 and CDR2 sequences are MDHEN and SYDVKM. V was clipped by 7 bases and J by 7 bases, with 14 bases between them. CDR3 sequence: CASKIPTREQYF. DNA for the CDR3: TGTGCCAGCAAGATCCCTACTAGGGAGCAGTACTTC. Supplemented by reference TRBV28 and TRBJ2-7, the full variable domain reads DVKVTQSSRYLVKRTGEKVFLECVQDMDHENMFWYRQDPGLGLRLIYFSYDVKMKEKGDIPEGYSVSREKKERFSLILESASTNQTSMYLCASKIPTREQYFGPGTRLTVT.

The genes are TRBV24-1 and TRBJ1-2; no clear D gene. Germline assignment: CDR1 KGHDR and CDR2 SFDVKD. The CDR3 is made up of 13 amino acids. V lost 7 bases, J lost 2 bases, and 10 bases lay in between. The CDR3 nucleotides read TGTGCCACCAGCGACGGTGCCAACTATGGCTACACCTTC. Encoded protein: CATSDGANYGYTF.

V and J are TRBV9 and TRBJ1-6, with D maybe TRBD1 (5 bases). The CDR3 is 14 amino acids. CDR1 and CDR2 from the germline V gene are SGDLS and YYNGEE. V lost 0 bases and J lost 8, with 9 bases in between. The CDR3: CASSVAGADSPLHF. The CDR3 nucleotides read TGTGCCAGCAGCGTAGCCGGGGCGGATTCACCCCTCCACTTT.

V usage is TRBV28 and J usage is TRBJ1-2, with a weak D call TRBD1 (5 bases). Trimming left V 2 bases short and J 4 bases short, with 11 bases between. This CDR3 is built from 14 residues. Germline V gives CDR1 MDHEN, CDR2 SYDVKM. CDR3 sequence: CASSLPGRGYGYTF. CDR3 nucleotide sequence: TGTGCCAGCAGTTTACCAGGGAGGGGCTATGGCTACACCTTC.

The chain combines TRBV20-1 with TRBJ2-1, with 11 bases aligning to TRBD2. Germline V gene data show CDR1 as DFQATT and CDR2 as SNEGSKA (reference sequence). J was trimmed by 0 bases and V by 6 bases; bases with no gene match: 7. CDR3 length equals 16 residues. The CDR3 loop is CSAKGTSGDSYNEQFF. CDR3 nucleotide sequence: TGCAGTGCGAAAGGGACTAGCGGAGACTCCTACAATGAGCAGTTCTTC.

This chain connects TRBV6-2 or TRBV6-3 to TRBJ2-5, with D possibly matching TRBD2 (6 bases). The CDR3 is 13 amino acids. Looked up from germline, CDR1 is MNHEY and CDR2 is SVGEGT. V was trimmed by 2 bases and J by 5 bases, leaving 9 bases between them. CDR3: CASSYIAEETQYF. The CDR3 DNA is TGTGCCAGCAGTTACATAGCGGAGGAGACCCAGTACTTC.

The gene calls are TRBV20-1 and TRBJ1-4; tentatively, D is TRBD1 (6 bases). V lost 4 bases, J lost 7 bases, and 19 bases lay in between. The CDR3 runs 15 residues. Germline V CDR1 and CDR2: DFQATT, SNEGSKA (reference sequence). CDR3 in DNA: TGCAGTGCTAAATACCTTGGGGGCGCGGGTGAAAAACTGTTTTTT. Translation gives CSAKYLGGAGEKLFF.

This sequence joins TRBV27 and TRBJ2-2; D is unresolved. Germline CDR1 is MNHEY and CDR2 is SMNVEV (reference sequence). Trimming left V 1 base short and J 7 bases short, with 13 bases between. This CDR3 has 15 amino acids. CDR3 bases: TGTGCCAGCAGTTTATTTTCTTCGGGCGTCGGGGAGCTGTTTTTT. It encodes CASSLFSSGVGELFF.

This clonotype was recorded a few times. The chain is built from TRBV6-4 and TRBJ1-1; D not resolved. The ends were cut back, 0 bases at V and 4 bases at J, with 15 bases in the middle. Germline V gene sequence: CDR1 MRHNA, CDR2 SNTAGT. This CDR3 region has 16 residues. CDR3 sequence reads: CASSDSYKIPLTEAFF. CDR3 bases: TGTGCCAGCAGTGACTCGTATAAGATCCCACTCACTGAAGCTTTCTTT.

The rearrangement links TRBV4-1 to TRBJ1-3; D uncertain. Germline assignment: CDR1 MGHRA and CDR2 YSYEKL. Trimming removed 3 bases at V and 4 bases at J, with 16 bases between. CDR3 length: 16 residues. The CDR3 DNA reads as TGCGCCAGCAGCCATCTTGGCGGTATTATAGGAAACACCATATATTTT. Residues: CASSHLGGIIGNTIYF.

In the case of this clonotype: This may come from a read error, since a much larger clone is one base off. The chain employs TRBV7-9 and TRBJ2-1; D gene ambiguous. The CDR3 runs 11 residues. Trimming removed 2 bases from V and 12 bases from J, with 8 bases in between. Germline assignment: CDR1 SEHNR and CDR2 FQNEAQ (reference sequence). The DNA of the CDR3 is TGTGCCAGCAGCTTAAACGATGGGCAGTTCTTC. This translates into CASSLNDGQFF.